This TCR beta chain was identified in a study of T cells in Graves' hyperthyroidism and ophthalmopathy. This clonotype showed up many times. Its antigen remains unidentified. Between the trimmed V and J ends, which lost 0 bases and 4 bases, there was a span of 3 bases. Germline-derived CDR1 and CDR2 are LGHDT and YNNKEL (reference sequence). The CDR3 has 12 residues. Findings and limits, study-wide: Ophthalmopathy could be told apart from stable hyperthyroidism with a 13 V-J model. Blood held most thyroid clonotypes expanded above 0.001 frequency.

Stable Graves' hyperthyroidism denoted no ophthalmopathy progression over 18 months. Lactation, pregnancy, other autoimmune disease or uncontrolled infection excluded patients. There were TCR beta CDR3 regions amplified from RNA transcripts. TCR CDR3 regions were first amplified by RT-PCR with HTBI primers. TCRdb itself ran the multiplex PCR reads through MiXCR, one entry per CDR3 protein. The sample contains about 420,000 distinct CDR3 sequences, more than 15% of which appear only once. The genes are TRBV3-1 and TRBJ1-1, with D hard to call. Sequenced material: blood. The sequence was collected from a woman between 18 and 29 years old with Graves' hyperthyroidism. The CDR3 here is CASSQDVTEAFF. The CDR3 DNA reads as TGTGCCAGCAGCCAAGATGTCACTGAAGCTTTCTTT.